The table lists the clone carrying this T cell receptor (beta chain) with many counts. The antigen remains undetermined. This entry comes from a study of neurological immune-mediated disorders. The study's findings and limits: Among 34 multiple sclerosis patients, 18 had repertoires that phylogenetic grouping placed in one related-CDR3 cluster, a possible signature.

Unsorted libraries were generated from 2 million PBMCs. These cells had been stored in RNAlater at -80 C. The cDNA came from 5'RACE with 10-nucleotide random UMIs. TCRdb ran MiXCR on the 5' RACE reads and lists one entry per CDR3 protein. The table shows tens of thousands of distinct CDR3 sequences, with nearly 3.5% occurring only once. The CDR3 is 15 residues long. V was cut by 5 bases and J by 7 bases, with 19 bases left in between. Germline CDR1 LNHNV, CDR2 YYDKDF (reference sequence). J is TRBJ2-3 and V is TRBV15, with D perhaps TRBD1 (5 bases). Sample: PBMCs. This sequence originates from a man between 40 and 49 years old with multiple sclerosis. The CDR3 region is CATSVDKSHYHTQYF. The CDR3 nucleotides read TGTGCCACCAGCGTGGACAAGTCCCATTACCATACGCAGTATTTT.